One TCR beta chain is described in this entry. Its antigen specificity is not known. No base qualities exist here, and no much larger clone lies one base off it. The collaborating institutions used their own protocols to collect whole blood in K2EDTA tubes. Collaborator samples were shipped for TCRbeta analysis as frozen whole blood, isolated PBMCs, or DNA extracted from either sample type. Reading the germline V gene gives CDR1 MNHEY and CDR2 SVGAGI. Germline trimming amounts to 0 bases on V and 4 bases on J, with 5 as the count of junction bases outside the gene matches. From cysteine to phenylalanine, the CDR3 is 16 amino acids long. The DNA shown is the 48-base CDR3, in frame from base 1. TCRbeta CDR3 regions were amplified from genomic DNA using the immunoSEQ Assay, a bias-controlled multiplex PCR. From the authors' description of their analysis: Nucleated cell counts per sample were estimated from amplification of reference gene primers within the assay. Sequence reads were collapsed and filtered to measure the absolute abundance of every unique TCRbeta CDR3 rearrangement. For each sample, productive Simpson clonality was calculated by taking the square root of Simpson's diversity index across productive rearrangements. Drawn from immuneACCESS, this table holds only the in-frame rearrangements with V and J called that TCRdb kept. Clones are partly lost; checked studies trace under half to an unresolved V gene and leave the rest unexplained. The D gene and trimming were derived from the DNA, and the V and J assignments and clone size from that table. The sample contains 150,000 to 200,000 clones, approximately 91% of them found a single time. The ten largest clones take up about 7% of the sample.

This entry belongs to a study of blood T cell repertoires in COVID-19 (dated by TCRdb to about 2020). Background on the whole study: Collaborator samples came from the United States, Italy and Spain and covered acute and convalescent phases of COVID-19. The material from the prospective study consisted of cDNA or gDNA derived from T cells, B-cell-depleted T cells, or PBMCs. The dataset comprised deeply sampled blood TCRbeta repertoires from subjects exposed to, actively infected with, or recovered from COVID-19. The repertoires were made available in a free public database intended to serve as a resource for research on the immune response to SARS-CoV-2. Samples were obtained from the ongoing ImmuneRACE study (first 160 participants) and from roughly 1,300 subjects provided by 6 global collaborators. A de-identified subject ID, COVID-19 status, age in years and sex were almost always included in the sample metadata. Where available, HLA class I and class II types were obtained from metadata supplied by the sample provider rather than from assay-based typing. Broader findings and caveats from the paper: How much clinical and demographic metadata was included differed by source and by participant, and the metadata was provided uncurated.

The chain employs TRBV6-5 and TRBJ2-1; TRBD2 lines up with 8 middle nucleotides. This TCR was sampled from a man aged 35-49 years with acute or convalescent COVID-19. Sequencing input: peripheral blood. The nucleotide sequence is TGTGCCAGCAGTTACTCCTCCGGGGGGGGGTACAATGAGCAGTTCTTC. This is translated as CASSYSSGGGYNEQFF.